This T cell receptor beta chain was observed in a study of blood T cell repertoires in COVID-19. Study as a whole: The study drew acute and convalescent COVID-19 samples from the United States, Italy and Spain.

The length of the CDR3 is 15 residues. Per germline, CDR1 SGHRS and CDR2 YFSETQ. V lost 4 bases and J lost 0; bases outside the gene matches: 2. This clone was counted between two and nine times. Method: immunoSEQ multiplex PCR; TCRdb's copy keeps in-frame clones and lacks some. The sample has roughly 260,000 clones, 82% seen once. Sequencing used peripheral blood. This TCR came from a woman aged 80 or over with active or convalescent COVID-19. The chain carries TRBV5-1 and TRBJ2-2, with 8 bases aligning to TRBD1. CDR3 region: CASSTDRANTGELFF. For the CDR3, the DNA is TGCGCCAGCAGCACGGACAGGGCGAACACCGGGGAGCTGTTTTTT. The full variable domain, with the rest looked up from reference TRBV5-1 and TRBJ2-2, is KAGVTQTPRYLIKTRGQQVTLSCSPISGHRSVSWYQQTPGQGLQFLFEYFSETQRNKGNFPGRFSGRQFSNSRSEMNVSTLELGDSALYLCASSTDRANTGELFFGEGSRLTVL.